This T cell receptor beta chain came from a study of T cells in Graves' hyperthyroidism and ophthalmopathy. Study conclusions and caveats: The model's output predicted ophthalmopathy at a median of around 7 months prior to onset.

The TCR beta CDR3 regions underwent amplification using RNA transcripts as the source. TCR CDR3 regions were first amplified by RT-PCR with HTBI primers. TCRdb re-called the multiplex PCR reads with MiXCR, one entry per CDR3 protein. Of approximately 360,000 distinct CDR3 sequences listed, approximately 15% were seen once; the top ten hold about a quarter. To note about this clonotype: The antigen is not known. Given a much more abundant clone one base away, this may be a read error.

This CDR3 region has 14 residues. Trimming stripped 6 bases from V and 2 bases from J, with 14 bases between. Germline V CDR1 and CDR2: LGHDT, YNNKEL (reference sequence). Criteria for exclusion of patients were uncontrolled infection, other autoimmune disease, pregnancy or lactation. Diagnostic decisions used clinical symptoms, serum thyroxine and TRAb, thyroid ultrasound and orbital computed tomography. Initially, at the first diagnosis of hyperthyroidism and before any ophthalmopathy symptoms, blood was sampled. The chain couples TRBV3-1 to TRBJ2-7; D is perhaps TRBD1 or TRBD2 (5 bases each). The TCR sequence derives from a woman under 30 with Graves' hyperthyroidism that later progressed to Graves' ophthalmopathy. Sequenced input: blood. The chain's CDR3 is CASRGDLSTYEQYF. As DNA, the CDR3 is TGTGCCAGCAGGGGGGATCTATCAACCTACGAGCAGTACTTC.